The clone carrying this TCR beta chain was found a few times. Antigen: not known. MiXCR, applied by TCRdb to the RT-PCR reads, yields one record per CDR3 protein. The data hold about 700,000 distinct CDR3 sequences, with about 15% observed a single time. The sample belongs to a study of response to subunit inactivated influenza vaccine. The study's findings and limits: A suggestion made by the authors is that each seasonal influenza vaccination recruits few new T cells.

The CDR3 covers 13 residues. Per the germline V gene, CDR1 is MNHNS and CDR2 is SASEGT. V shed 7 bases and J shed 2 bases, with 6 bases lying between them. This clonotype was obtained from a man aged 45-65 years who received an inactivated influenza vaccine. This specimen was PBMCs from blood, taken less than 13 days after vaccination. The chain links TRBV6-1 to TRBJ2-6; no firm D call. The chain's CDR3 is CASNAPGANVLTF. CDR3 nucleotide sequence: TGTGCCAGCAATGCCCCTGGGGCCAACGTCCTGACTTTC.